The 17 T cell receptor beta chains below come from one sample, sequenced in a study of cytomegalovirus exposure and HLA in healthy donors. The table came from immunoSEQ multiplex PCR; TCRdb's copy has only in-frame clones and leaves some out. The repertoire holds roughly 130,000 clones, with about nine tenths as singletons. Specimen: PBMCs. The source of these receptors is a man between 25 and 39 years old in good health and CMV-seronegative.

The chain joins TRBV30 to TRBJ2-2; TRBD1 is a possible D gene (5 bases). Germline lookup yields CDR1 GTSNPN and CDR2 SVGIG (reference sequence). The CDR3 extends over 12 amino acids. V was cut by 4 bases and J by 6 bases, with 9 bases left in between. The CDR3 protein is CAWNQGAGELFF. As DNA, the CDR3 is TGTGCCTGGAACCAGGGCGCCGGGGAGCTGTTTTTT.

This chain joins TRBV2 and TRBJ2-3; TRBD1 is a possible D gene (7 bases). The CDR3 loop spans 14 amino acids. From germline, CDR1 is SNHLY and CDR2 FYNNEI. With 7 bases removed from V and 0 bases from J, the gap between germline ends came to 11 bases. The CDR3 nucleotides read TGTGCCAGCATCAGGGGGGAGAGCACAGATACGCAGTATTTT. Amino acid sequence: CASIRGESTDTQYF.

The chain uses TRBV2 and TRBJ1-6, with 7 bases matching TRBD1. This CDR3 spans 14 amino acids. J gave up 5 bases and V 6 bases, and 4 bases lay outside the gene matches. The V gene's germline CDR1 is SNHLY and CDR2 FYNNEI. CDR3 amino acids: CASRPGQNNSPLHF. CDR3 in DNA: TGTGCCAGCAGGCCGGGACAGAATAATTCACCCCTCCACTTT.

The chain carries TRBV5-4 and TRBJ1-1; D remains ambiguous. CDR1 and CDR2 (germline): SGHNT, YYREEE (reference sequence). This CDR3 is built from 13 residues. V dropped 4 bases and J dropped 0 bases, with 7 bases sitting between them. CDR3 amino acids: CASSPVVNTEAFF. In DNA form, the CDR3 reads TGTGCCAGCAGCCCGGTGGTGAACACTGAAGCTTTCTTT.

The chain employs TRBV30 and TRBJ2-1; 13 bases agree with TRBD2. CDR1 and CDR2 (germline): GTSNPN, SVGIG (reference sequence). The J segment lost 8 bases and the V segment lost 1 base, leaving 5 bases of the junction unmatched. The CDR3 spans 15 residues. CDR3 region: CAWSEGLAGIDEQFF. Here the CDR3 DNA reads TGTGCCTGGAGTGAGGGACTAGCGGGAATCGATGAGCAGTTCTTC.

This clone turned up a few times. This rearrangement joins TRBV4-1 to TRBJ2-5, with TRBD2 matching 7 bases. Germline CDR1 and CDR2: MGHRA and YSYEKL. Trimming cost V 0 bases and J 5 bases; bases outside gene matches: 9. The CDR3 has 16 residues. The CDR3 DNA follows: TGCGCCAGCAGCCAAGATCGGGGCAGGGAGGGGGAGACCCAGTACTTC. Its translation: CASSQDRGREGETQYF.

The chain carries TRBV7-9 and TRBJ2-7, with 10 bases that match TRBD2. J was trimmed by 6 bases and V by 1 base; bases with no gene match: 3. This CDR3 spans 14 amino acids. The germline CDR1 and CDR2 sequences are SEHNR and FQNEAQ (reference sequence). CDR3 loop: CASSLVLAGSEQYF. DNA for the CDR3: TGTGCCAGCAGCTTAGTACTAGCGGGAAGCGAGCAGTACTTC.

The chain couples TRBV18 to TRBJ2-1; 7 bases fit TRBD1. The CDR3 runs to 15 residues. Germline values: CDR1 KGHSH, CDR2 LQKENI. The trim removed 3 bases at V and 8 bases at J, leaving 10 bases unmatched. The CDR3 region has the DNA TGTGCCAGCTCACCTCGGGACAGACCTGAGTATGAGCAGTTCTTC. Its protein is CASSPRDRPEYEQFF.

The V call is TRBV9, the J call TRBJ2-7; D call uncertain. The length of the CDR3 is 15 residues. Germline CDR1 is SGDLS and CDR2 is YYNGEE. Trimming took off 0 bases at V and 0 bases at J, with 10 bases between the two ends. Written as DNA, the CDR3 is TGTGCCAGCAGCGTAGCCGGGTCTAGCTCCTACGAGCAGTACTTC. Translation: CASSVAGSSSYEQYF.

The chain joins TRBV18 to TRBJ2-7; 7 bases are shared with TRBD1. The CDR3 consists of 15 residues. V shed 3 bases and J 3 bases; nucleotides not matched to a gene: 8. The germline gives CDR1 KGHSH, CDR2 LQKENI. The CDR3 loop reads CASSPGDSSGYEQYF. The CDR3 DNA reads TGTGCCAGCTCACCGGGGGACAGCAGCGGCTACGAGCAGTACTTC.

The gene calls are TRBV19 and TRBJ2-1, with 7 positions matching TRBD2. Germline CDR1 LNHDA, CDR2 SQIVND (reference sequence). Trimming at V came to 1 base and at J to 6 bases, leaving 6 bases not matched to a gene. The CDR3 has 15 amino acids. Here the CDR3 DNA reads TGTGCCAGTAGTATAGGTGGCGGGAGTTTCAATGAGCAGTTCTTC. Its protein product is CASSIGGGSFNEQFF.

This chain's CDR3 is CASSPGKGINIQYF. The CDR3 DNA is TGTGCCAGCAGCCCAGGGAAGGGTATCAACATTCAGTACTTC. The rearrangement uses TRBV7-9 and TRBJ2-4; D perhaps matches TRBD1 (5 bases). CDR3 length equals 14 residues. Germline loops: CDR1 SEHNR, CDR2 FQNEAQ (reference sequence). Trimming removed 5 bases at V and 7 bases at J, with 15 bases between.

The chain carries TRBV29-1 and TRBJ1-1, with D maybe TRBD1 (6 bases). V lost 7 bases and J 1 base, leaving 13 bases between the germline ends. The CDR3 runs 13 residues. Per the germline V gene, CDR1 is SQVTM and CDR2 is ANQGSEA. The CDR3 nucleotides are TGCAGCGCTACCAAGGGGGAGAACACTGAAGCTTTCTTT. This codes for CSATKGENTEAFF.

The rearrangement joins TRBV5-1 to TRBJ2-2; 8 nucleotides match TRBD1. V was pared by 5 bases and J by 5 bases, with 8 bases of the junction left unmatched. This CDR3 contains 15 residues. Germline V lookup: CDR1 SGHRS, CDR2 YFSETQ. CDR3 sequence reads: CASRDGQGETGELFF. In DNA, the CDR3 is TGCGCCAGCAGAGACGGACAGGGAGAGACCGGGGAGCTGTTTTTT.

This clone was observed a handful of times. This sequence joins TRBV6-1 and TRBJ2-7, with D possibly TRBD1 on 7 matching bases. V lost 4 bases and J lost 6, with 13 bases in between. This CDR3 has 13 amino acids. The germline gives CDR1 MNHNS, CDR2 SASEGT. The CDR3 reads CASSGFRGAEQYF. CDR3 bases: TGTGCCAGCAGTGGGTTCAGGGGGGCCGAGCAGTACTTC.

J is TRBJ1-2 and V is TRBV29-1; 10 bases align to TRBD1. Per the germline V gene, CDR1 is SQVTM and CDR2 is ANQGSEA. CDR3 length: 15 residues. V shed 6 bases, J shed 1 base, and the junction held 8 bases outside the gene matches. The CDR3 spells CSVDPWTGGNYGYTF. The CDR3 nucleotides are TGCAGCGTCGACCCTTGGACAGGGGGTAACTATGGCTACACCTTC. Based on the CDR3 plus reference TRBV29-1 and TRBJ1-2, the full variable domain is SAVISQKPSRDICQRGTSLTIQCQVDSQVTMMFWYRQQPGQSLTLIATANQGSEATYESGFVIDKFPISRPNLTFSTLTVSNMSPEDSSIYLCSVDPWTGGNYGYTFGSGTRLTVV.

The chain carries TRBV2 and TRBJ2-5, with 9 bases aligning to TRBD2. This CDR3 is built from 15 residues. V shed 4 bases and J 1 base; nucleotides not matched to a gene: 4. Germline V gene lookup returns CDR1 SNHLY and CDR2 FYNNEI. CDR3 bases: TGTGCCAGCAGTGTTTTAGCGGGAGCCCAAGAGACCCAGTACTTC. It yields the protein CASSVLAGAQETQYF.